This T cell receptor beta chain was observed in a study of cytomegalovirus exposure and HLA in healthy donors. Germline assignment: CDR1 SGHNT and CDR2 YYREEE (reference sequence). The germline V and J ends were trimmed by 4 bases and 1 base, with 17 bases remaining between them. This CDR3 is built from 16 residues. The donors were healthy bone marrow donors. The PCR made use of 60 Vbeta and 13 Jbeta primers. In the original processing: As a later analysis found, there were roughly 80 million unique TCR beta chains, of which roughly 11 million were shared. The assay was immunoSEQ multiplex PCR, and TCRdb's table has in-frame clones only and misses some. V, J and clone size derive from that table, while D and trimming were established from the DNA sequence. This sample carries about 170,000 clones, approximately 80% of them seen once, and the ten largest clones take 0.7% to 0.95%. Study results and caveats: Cytomegalovirus-associated status was assigned to about 180 TCR beta chains.

A note on this clone: The antigen remains undetermined.

This receptor was identified in a woman younger than 30 in good health and CMV-seronegative. V gene TRBV5-4 combines with J gene TRBJ2-5; D is ambiguous. Sequences were obtained from PBMCs. The CDR3 region is CASSPSLAASQETQYF. As DNA, the CDR3 is TGTGCCAGCAGCCCCAGTTTGGCGGCCTCCCAAGAGACCCAGTACTTC. The entire variable domain, with the rest obtained from reference TRBV5-4 and TRBJ2-5, is as follows: ETGVTQSPTHLIKTRGQQVTLRCSSQSGHNTVSWYQQALGQGPQFIFQYYREEENGRGNFPPRFSGLQFPNYSSELNVNALELDDSALYLCASSPSLAASQETQYFGPGTRLLVL.